Listed here are 24 T cell receptor beta chains from one sample, sequenced in a study of blood T cell repertoires in COVID-19. Using immunoSEQ multiplex PCR, the repertoire was profiled, and TCRdb retains in-frame clones only, with some absent. The table records 300,000 to 400,000 clones, more than 80% of them present only once. Sequenced material: peripheral blood. Every receptor here comes from a woman aged 25 to 39 with COVID-19, enrolled during active disease.

The J gene is TRBJ2-7, the V gene TRBV5-1, with D tentatively TRBD2 (5 bases). V lost 0 bases to trimming and J lost 2 bases, with 9 bases between them. The CDR3 consists of 14 residues. Germline-derived CDR1 and CDR2 are SGHRS and YFSETQ. Written as DNA, the CDR3 is TGCGCCAGCAGCTTGGCCAGCGGACCCTACGAGCAGTACGTC. Amino acid sequence: CASSLASGPYEQYV.

V is TRBV5-6 and J is TRBJ2-7; TRBD1 agrees at 10 bases. CDR1 SGHDT and CDR2 YYEEEE come from the germline V gene. Losses at the gene ends were 4 bases for V and 2 bases for J; bases not matched to a gene: 6. CDR3 size: 15 residues. CDR3 nucleotide sequence: TGTGCCAGCAGCACACCGGGACAGGGGACCTACGAGCAGTACTTC. This sequence encodes CASSTPGQGTYEQYF.

The rearrangement joins TRBV6-5 to TRBJ2-7, with TRBD1 identical over 11 bases. The CDR3 consists of 14 residues. V dropped 10 bases and J dropped 1; count of bases not matched to a gene: 6. CDR1 and CDR2 from the germline V gene are MNHEY and SVGAGI. Here the CDR3 reads CATCGTGGSYEQYV. Written as DNA, the CDR3 is TGTGCCACCTGTGGGACAGGGGGGTCCTACGAGCAGTACGTC.

This chain connects TRBV28 to TRBJ1-2, with a tentative D call TRBD1 (5 bases). The CDR3 has 12 residues. CDR1 and CDR2 (germline): MDHEN, SYDVKM. V gave up 5 bases and J gave up 5 bases, with 9 bases separating them. The chain's CDR3 is CASSAGGYGYTF. CDR3 in DNA: TGTGCCAGCAGTGCCGGGGGGTATGGCTACACCTTC.

The rearrangement uses TRBV18 and TRBJ2-6; TRBD1 agrees at 8 bases. The CDR3 is 17 amino acids. Looked up from germline, CDR1 is KGHSH and CDR2 is LQKENI. V shed 2 bases, J shed 0 bases, and the junction held 3 bases outside the gene matches. The CDR3 DNA follows: TGTGCCAGCTCACCAAGGACAGGGCACTCTGGGGCCAACGTCCTGACTTTC. Its translation is CASSPRTGHSGANVLTF.

The chain employs TRBV11-2 and TRBJ2-2, with 7 bases fitting TRBD1. The length of the CDR3 is 13 residues. The germline CDR1 and CDR2 sequences are SGHAT and FQNNGV. V shed 6 bases, J shed 7 bases, and the junction held 5 bases outside the gene matches. CDR3 protein: CASRLYRGGELFF. In nucleotides, the CDR3 is TGTGCCAGCAGATTATACAGGGGCGGGGAGCTGTTTTTT.

The V call is TRBV10-3, the J call TRBJ2-5; a possible D gene is TRBD2 (6 bases). From germline, CDR1 is ENHRY and CDR2 SYGVKD. Trimming stripped 2 bases from V and 6 bases from J, with 13 bases between. CDR3 size: 14 residues. The CDR3 nucleotides are TGTGCCATCAGTGAGATGGGGGGTGAGCAGACCCAGTACTTC. The encoded protein is CAISEMGGEQTQYF.

The V and J genes are TRBV6-2 or TRBV6-3 and TRBJ2-1; 13 bases fit TRBD2. J gave up 7 bases and V 4 bases, and 10 bases lay outside the gene matches. Germline lookup yields CDR1 MNHEY and CDR2 SVGEGT. The CDR3 has 17 amino acids. As DNA, the CDR3 is TGTGCCAGCAGTTTCTGGACTAGCGGGAGACTATGGAATGAGCAGTTCTTC. It encodes CASSFWTSGRLWNEQFF.

The chain combines TRBV2 with TRBJ2-3, with 8 bases identical to TRBD1. CDR1 SNHLY and CDR2 FYNNEI come from the germline V gene. The CDR3 spans 14 residues. V dropped 6 bases and J dropped 5; count of bases not matched to a gene: 7. CDR3 in amino acids: CASREDRAGDTQYF. CDR3 bases: TGTGCCAGCAGGGAGGACAGGGCGGGAGATACGCAGTATTTT.

V is TRBV28 and J is TRBJ1-2, with D possibly matching TRBD1 (6 bases). V lost 5 bases and J 8 bases, leaving 15 bases between the germline ends. Germline V gene lookup returns CDR1 MDHEN and CDR2 SYDVKM. This CDR3 has 13 amino acids. In DNA, the CDR3 is TGTGCCAGCAGTAATCCAGGGGACGGAGGCTACACCTTC. Protein sequence: CASSNPGDGGYTF.

The V and J genes are TRBV5-4 and TRBJ2-2; a weak D match, TRBD2 (6 bases). From germline, CDR1 is SGHNT and CDR2 YYREEE (reference sequence). Trimming cost V 0 bases and J 0 bases, with 9 bases left between them. CDR3 length: 16 residues. This CDR3 reads CASSLEGGANTGELFF. CDR3 DNA: TGTGCCAGCAGCTTGGAGGGAGGCGCGAACACCGGGGAGCTGTTTTTT.

The chain employs TRBV6-5 and TRBJ1-2, with 8 nucleotides matching TRBD1. This CDR3 comprises 14 residues. The V gene's germline CDR1 is MNHEY and CDR2 SVGAGI. The junction had 9 bases not matched to a gene; V was cut back by 8 bases and J by 4 bases. CDR3 in DNA: TGTGCCAGCGTAGGACAGGGAGGGATCTATGGCTACACCTTC. Its protein product is CASVGQGGIYGYTF.

The rearrangement links TRBV5-1 to TRBJ2-7; 7 positions agree with TRBD2. Germline V gene sequence: CDR1 SGHRS, CDR2 YFSETQ. The CDR3 loop spans 13 amino acids. Losses at the gene ends were 3 bases for V and 6 bases for J; bases not matched to a gene: 6. CDR3 sequence reads: CASSWAGEREQYV. The CDR3 nucleotides read TGCGCCAGCAGCTGGGCGGGAGAGCGCGAGCAGTACGTC.

CDR3 sequence reads: CASGEIGQGEPLHF. Here the CDR3 DNA reads TGTGCCAGCGGGGAAATCGGACAGGGCGAGCCCCTCCACTTT. The rearrangement links TRBV7-9 to TRBJ1-6; 8 nucleotides agree with TRBD1. Losses at the gene ends were 8 bases for V and 13 bases for J; bases not matched to a gene: 13. Germline CDR1 and CDR2: SEHNR and FQNEAQ (reference sequence). The CDR3 runs to 14 residues.

V gene TRBV24-1 combines with J gene TRBJ2-1; D possibly corresponds to TRBD1 (6 bases). V lost 3 bases to trimming and J lost 3 bases, with 17 bases between them. The CDR3 loop spans 17 amino acids. Germline V gene data show CDR1 as KGHDR and CDR2 as SFDVKD. Here the CDR3 DNA reads TGTGCCACCAGTGATGACGTCGGGGACATTAACTACAATGAGCAGTTCTTC. As protein: CATSDDVGDINYNEQFF.

The chain couples TRBV5-1 to TRBJ2-1, with 10 nucleotides matching TRBD2. This CDR3 contains 14 residues. Germline V gene lookup returns CDR1 SGHRS and CDR2 YFSETQ. With 7 bases clipped from V and 0 bases from J, the junction kept 1 base outside the gene matches. DNA of the CDR3: TGCGCCAGCTCTAGCGGGAGCTCCTACAATGAGCAGTTCTTC. It specifies CASSSGSSYNEQFF.

The count of this clone is one. The chain uses TRBV9 and TRBJ1-5; 9 nucleotides agree with TRBD1. The trim removed 3 bases at V and 0 bases at J, leaving 10 bases unmatched. The CDR3 runs 18 residues. Looked up from germline, CDR1 is SGDLS and CDR2 is YYNGEE. The chain's CDR3 is CASSAVGTGTLSNQPQHF. In nucleotides, the CDR3 is TGTGCCAGCAGCGCCGTTGGGACAGGGACTCTTAGCAATCAGCCCCAGCATTTT.

This chain uses TRBV7-2 with TRBJ1-1, with TRBD1 identical over 9 bases. Germline V gene data show CDR1 as SGHTA and CDR2 as FQGNSA. CDR3 size: 16 residues. V lost 1 base, J lost 4 bases, and 7 bases stayed unmatched. CDR3 sequence reads: CASSLVAGQGVTEAFF. For the CDR3, the DNA is TGTGCCAGCAGCTTAGTGGCGGGACAGGGAGTCACTGAAGCTTTCTTT.

The chain couples TRBV4-3 to TRBJ2-2, with 15 nucleotides matching TRBD2. Per the germline V gene, CDR1 is LGHNA and CDR2 is YSLEER. The CDR3 totals 17 residues. Unmatched junction bases numbered 4, after V lost 1 base and J lost 7 bases. The CDR3 reads CASSQGTSGGAGGELFF. DNA for the CDR3: TGCGCCAGCAGCCAAGGGACTAGCGGGGGGGCTGGCGGGGAGCTGTTTTTT.

This chain links TRBV24-1 with TRBJ2-1; TRBD1 aligns across 7 bases. The CDR3 is made up of 14 amino acids. The V gene end was trimmed by 1 base and the J gene end by 8 bases; junction bases not matched to a gene: 4. Germline V lookup: CDR1 KGHDR, CDR2 SFDVKD. CDR3 loop: CATSDFRGGDEQFF. CDR3 sequence (DNA): TGTGCCACCAGTGATTTTAGAGGGGGCGATGAGCAGTTCTTC.

V is TRBV4-3 and J is TRBJ1-2; 8 bases map to TRBD1. CDR1 is LGHNA, CDR2 YSLEER, per germline. This CDR3 comprises 13 residues. The trim removed 5 bases at V and 1 base at J, leaving 0 bases unmatched. CDR3 sequence: CASSDRGNYGYTF. The CDR3 coding sequence is TGCGCCAGCAGCGACAGGGGTAACTATGGCTACACCTTC.

The J gene is TRBJ2-1, the V gene TRBV12-5; 10 nucleotides line up with TRBD2. The junction had 12 bases not matched to a gene; V was cut back by 0 bases and J by 4 bases. The CDR3 is 19 residues long. Per the germline V gene, CDR1 is LGHNT and CDR2 is FRNRAP. In DNA, the CDR3 is TGTGCTAGTGGTTTGGTGGCTAGCGGGAGAAGTGGTAGGTACAATGAGCAGTTCTTC. Encoded protein: CASGLVASGRSGRYNEQFF.

The rearrangement joins TRBV6-2 or TRBV6-3 to TRBJ2-1; D is ambiguous. Germline CDR1 and CDR2: MNHEY and SVGEGT. The CDR3 is 16 amino acids. V lost 2 bases, J lost 0 bases, and 11 bases lay in between. Written as DNA, the CDR3 is TGTGCCAGCAGTTACCTCGCGGAGAGCTCCTACAATGAGCAGTTCTTC. This codes for CASSYLAESSYNEQFF.

Written as DNA, the CDR3 is TGTGCCAGCAGCGTAGGTAATGGGCTAGCGGGAGATACGCAGTATTTT. This translates into CASSVGNGLAGDTQYF. This rearrangement joins TRBV9 to TRBJ2-3; 8 nucleotides line up with TRBD2. The CDR3 is 16 amino acids. Germline CDR1 is SGDLS and CDR2 is YYNGEE. Trimming took 0 bases from V and 5 from J; bases not matched to a gene: 8.